This is a list of T cell receptor beta chains from one sample in a study of beta chain features in type 1 diabetes. TCRdb keeps only in-frame clones here, not all; method: immunoSEQ multiplex PCR. The repertoire includes about 360,000 clones, roughly 13% of them detected once, and around 0.02% sits in the top ten. Sequencing was performed on naive CD4+ T cells from blood. The origin of the receptors is a man aged 18 to 30 in good health. Each CDR3 is given with its conserved first and last residue. The D gene is left open where the match is weak. Clone size is shown for a subset of rows, as once, few, many or a class of expanded clone.

v_call: TRBV29-1; clone_size: few; d_call: TRBD1; j_call: TRBJ2-3; cdr3_aa: CSVVSLGQGPDTQYF; cdr3_nt: TGCAGCGTTGTAAGTTTGGGACAGGGCCCAGATACGCAGTATTTT
v_call: TRBV6-1; clone_size: .; d_call: .; j_call: TRBJ1-1; cdr3_aa: CASRRNRVSTEAFF; cdr3_nt: TGTGCCAGCCGTAGGAACAGGGTAAGCACTGAAGCTTTCTTT
v_call: TRBV27; clone_size: .; d_call: TRBD1; j_call: TRBJ1-2; cdr3_aa: CASSAWDRGPLGYTF; cdr3_nt: TGTGCCAGCAGTGCCTGGGACAGGGGGCCCCTTGGCTACACCTTC
v_call: TRBV7-2; clone_size: few; d_call: TRBD2; j_call: TRBJ2-7; cdr3_aa: CASRQLAVGEQYF; cdr3_nt: TGTGCCAGCAGACAACTAGCGGTGGGCGAGCAGTACTTC
v_call: TRBV6-5; clone_size: .; d_call: .; j_call: TRBJ2-7; cdr3_aa: CASSQPYRDSYEQYF; cdr3_nt: TGTGCCAGCAGTCAACCCTACCGGGACTCCTACGAGCAGTACTTC
v_call: TRBV6-1; clone_size: .; d_call: .; j_call: TRBJ2-5; cdr3_aa: CASSSGSQETQYF; cdr3_nt: TGTGCCAGCAGTTCTGGCAGCCAAGAGACCCAGTACTTC
v_call: TRBV28; clone_size: few; d_call: .; j_call: TRBJ1-4; cdr3_aa: CASSFRTVGEKLFF; cdr3_nt: TGTGCCAGCAGTTTTCGGACAGTCGGTGAAAAACTGTTTTTT
v_call: TRBV21-1; clone_size: .; d_call: .; j_call: TRBJ2-5; cdr3_aa: CASSKGAGGETQYF; cdr3_nt: TGTGCCAGCAGCAAAGGTGCAGGAGGAGAGACCCAGTACTTC
v_call: TRBV7-9; clone_size: .; d_call: TRBD2; j_call: TRBJ2-1; cdr3_aa: CASSLDGRNYNEQFF; cdr3_nt: TGTGCCAGCAGCTTAGACGGGAGGAACTACAATGAGCAGTTCTTC
v_call: TRBV30; clone_size: few; d_call: TRBD1; j_call: TRBJ1-2; cdr3_aa: CALIRTGGLSGYTF; cdr3_nt: TGTGCCTTGATAAGGACAGGGGGTCTAAGTGGCTACACCTTC
v_call: TRBV19; clone_size: .; d_call: TRBD1; j_call: TRBJ1-5; cdr3_aa: CASSMLAGGYQPQHF; cdr3_nt: TGTGCCAGTAGTATGCTCGCAGGGGGCTATCAGCCCCAGCATTTT
v_call: TRBV2; clone_size: .; d_call: TRBD1; j_call: TRBJ1-2; cdr3_aa: CASGRGFSGYTF; cdr3_nt: TGTGCCAGCGGCAGGGGGTTTTCAGGCTACACCTTC
v_call: TRBV10-3; clone_size: .; d_call: .; j_call: TRBJ2-7; cdr3_aa: CAIMVDIRAYEQYF; cdr3_nt: TGTGCCATCATGGTAGACATCCGAGCTTACGAGCAGTACTTC
v_call: TRBV4-2; clone_size: .; d_call: TRBD1; j_call: TRBJ1-4; cdr3_aa: CASSQGDSGEKLFF; cdr3_nt: TGTGCCAGCAGCCAAGGGGACAGCGGCGAAAAACTGTTTTTT
v_call: TRBV4-3; clone_size: few; d_call: TRBD2; j_call: TRBJ2-4; cdr3_aa: CASSQDASGSPGNIQYF; cdr3_nt: TGCGCCAGCAGCCAAGATGCTAGCGGGAGCCCGGGGAACATTCAGTACTTC
v_call: TRBV7-7; clone_size: few; d_call: TRBD1; j_call: TRBJ2-2; cdr3_aa: CASSWDRFTGELFF; cdr3_nt: TGTGCTAGCAGTTGGGACAGGTTTACCGGGGAGCTGTTTTTT
v_call: TRBV9; clone_size: few; d_call: TRBD2; j_call: TRBJ2-1; cdr3_aa: CASSVVAGEGHNEQFF; cdr3_nt: TGTGCCAGCAGCGTAGTGGCGGGAGAGGGGCACAATGAGCAGTTCTTC
v_call: TRBV28; clone_size: .; d_call: .; j_call: TRBJ2-3; cdr3_aa: CASSPAGRRTDTQYF; cdr3_nt: TGTGCCAGCAGTCCCGCGGGGCGACGCACAGATACGCAGTATTTT
v_call: TRBV28; clone_size: .; d_call: .; j_call: TRBJ2-7; cdr3_aa: CASSSSGTWQYF; cdr3_nt: TGTGCCAGCAGTTCTTCCGGGACATGGCAGTACTTC
v_call: TRBV7-9; clone_size: .; d_call: TRBD1; j_call: TRBJ2-7; cdr3_aa: CASSPTRLRDRGVYEQYF; cdr3_nt: TGTGCCAGCAGTCCGACCCGGCTTCGAGACAGGGGGGTCTACGAGCAGTACTTC
v_call: TRBV7-8; clone_size: .; d_call: .; j_call: TRBJ1-1; cdr3_aa: CASSLARHRKILNTEAFF; cdr3_nt: TGTGCCAGCAGCTTAGCCCGACACCGAAAGATATTGAACACTGAAGCTTTCTTT
v_call: TRBV7-8; clone_size: .; d_call: .; j_call: TRBJ2-7; cdr3_aa: CASSSLAGASYEQYF; cdr3_nt: TGTGCCAGCAGCTCATTGGCGGGCGCCTCCTACGAGCAGTACTTC
v_call: TRBV18; clone_size: .; d_call: .; j_call: TRBJ2-5; cdr3_aa: CASSPLRGQRGETQYF; cdr3_nt: TGTGCCAGCTCACCACTCAGGGGGCAGCGGGGAGAGACCCAGTACTTC
v_call: TRBV15; clone_size: few; d_call: TRBD1; j_call: TRBJ1-4; cdr3_aa: CATSRDLTGGEKLFF; cdr3_nt: TGTGCCACCAGCAGAGATCTGACAGGGGGGGAAAAACTGTTTTTT
v_call: TRBV5-6; clone_size: few; d_call: TRBD2; j_call: TRBJ2-6; cdr3_aa: CASSLWGGRAGANVLTF; cdr3_nt: TGTGCCAGCAGCTTGTGGGGAGGGAGAGCTGGGGCCAACGTCCTGACTTTC
v_call: TRBV4-3; clone_size: few; d_call: .; j_call: TRBJ2-1; cdr3_aa: CASSLGLRGDEQFF; cdr3_nt: TGCGCCAGCAGCCTGGGACTCCGCGGCGATGAGCAGTTCTTC
v_call: TRBV9; clone_size: .; d_call: .; j_call: TRBJ2-7; cdr3_aa: CASSADTDSYEQYF; cdr3_nt: TGTGCCAGCAGCGCGGACACTGATTCCTACGAGCAGTACTTC
v_call: TRBV4-3; clone_size: few; d_call: .; j_call: TRBJ2-7; cdr3_aa: CASSRAGGNYEQYF; cdr3_nt: TGCGCCAGCAGCCGCGCAGGGGGGAACTACGAGCAGTACTTC
v_call: TRBV19; clone_size: .; d_call: .; j_call: TRBJ1-3; cdr3_aa: CASSYRNTIYF; cdr3_nt: TGTGCCAGTAGTTATAGAAACACCATATATTTT
v_call: TRBV19; clone_size: .; d_call: .; j_call: TRBJ1-2; cdr3_aa: CASRTTGPSYTF; cdr3_nt: TGTGCCAGTCGTACCACAGGGCCGAGCTACACCTTC
v_call: TRBV15; clone_size: .; d_call: .; j_call: TRBJ1-2; cdr3_aa: CATSRAGERYGYTF; cdr3_nt: TGTGCCACCAGCAGAGCAGGGGAGCGCTATGGCTACACCTTC
v_call: TRBV6-5; clone_size: few; d_call: TRBD1; j_call: TRBJ2-5; cdr3_aa: CASSYFWDRGGETQYF; cdr3_nt: TGTGCCAGCAGTTATTTTTGGGACAGGGGAGGTGAGACCCAGTACTTC
v_call: TRBV2; clone_size: few; d_call: TRBD1; j_call: TRBJ1-2; cdr3_aa: CASSGQEYGYTF; cdr3_nt: TGTGCCAGCAGCGGACAGGAATATGGCTACACCTTC
v_call: TRBV29-1; clone_size: few; d_call: TRBD2; j_call: TRBJ2-3; cdr3_aa: CSVALAGGGDTQYF; cdr3_nt: TGCAGCGTGGCTCTAGCGGGAGGTGGAGATACGCAGTATTTT
v_call: TRBV5-1; clone_size: few; d_call: .; j_call: TRBJ2-3; cdr3_aa: CASRVDFTDTQYF; cdr3_nt: TGCGCCAGCAGAGTGGACTTCACAGATACGCAGTATTTT
v_call: TRBV7-3; clone_size: .; d_call: TRBD1; j_call: TRBJ1-2; cdr3_aa: CASSSKQGAGGYTF; cdr3_nt: TGTGCCAGCAGCTCCAAACAGGGGGCTGGAGGCTACACCTTC
v_call: TRBV21-1; clone_size: few; d_call: .; j_call: TRBJ2-7; cdr3_aa: CASSKTGEQYF; cdr3_nt: TGTGCCAGCAGCAAAACAGGGGAGCAGTACTTC
v_call: TRBV5-4; clone_size: few; d_call: .; j_call: TRBJ1-2; cdr3_aa: CASSLLQGYGYTF; cdr3_nt: TGTGCCAGCAGCTTGTTACAGGGCTATGGCTACACCTTC
v_call: TRBV9; clone_size: few; d_call: .; j_call: TRBJ2-7; cdr3_aa: CASSPRGQLYSYEQYF; cdr3_nt: TGTGCCAGCAGCCCCCGGGGTCAGCTGTACTCCTACGAGCAGTACTTC
v_call: TRBV7-3; clone_size: .; d_call: .; j_call: TRBJ2-2; cdr3_aa: CASSLVQASNTGELFF; cdr3_nt: TGTGCCAGCAGCTTAGTACAGGCCTCGAACACCGGGGAGCTGTTTTTT
v_call: TRBV14; clone_size: .; d_call: TRBD1; j_call: TRBJ2-5; cdr3_aa: CASSQGWDRRDQETQYF; cdr3_nt: TGTGCCAGCAGCCAAGGTTGGGACAGGAGGGACCAAGAGACCCAGTACTTC
v_call: TRBV7-8; clone_size: few; d_call: TRBD1; j_call: TRBJ2-7; cdr3_aa: CASSVRDSAYEQYF; cdr3_nt: TGTGCCAGCAGCGTACGGGACAGCGCCTACGAGCAGTACTTC
v_call: TRBV10-3; clone_size: .; d_call: .; j_call: TRBJ1-1; cdr3_aa: CATKGQTNTEAFF; cdr3_nt: TGTGCCACAAAAGGACAGACGAACACTGAAGCTTTCTTT
v_call: TRBV10-3; clone_size: .; d_call: .; j_call: TRBJ2-1; cdr3_aa: CAITGGDYNEQFF; cdr3_nt: TGTGCCATCACGGGCGGGGACTACAATGAGCAGTTCTTC
v_call: TRBV7-9; clone_size: few; d_call: .; j_call: TRBJ1-2; cdr3_aa: CASSSMLLLEGNGYTF; cdr3_nt: TGTGCCAGCAGCTCAATGCTCCTTTTGGAGGGGAATGGCTACACCTTC
v_call: TRBV28; clone_size: .; d_call: TRBD1; j_call: TRBJ1-1; cdr3_aa: CASRSTGDTEAFF; cdr3_nt: TGTGCCAGCAGGTCGACAGGGGACACTGAAGCTTTCTTT
v_call: TRBV10-3; clone_size: .; d_call: .; j_call: TRBJ2-1; cdr3_aa: CAISEDSDNEQFF; cdr3_nt: TGTGCCATCAGTGAGGACAGCGACAATGAGCAGTTCTTC
v_call: TRBV6-5; clone_size: few; d_call: TRBD1; j_call: TRBJ1-2; cdr3_aa: CASSATGIGYTF; cdr3_nt: TGTGCCAGCAGTGCGACAGGGATCGGCTACACCTTC